One and the same sample provided the 32 T cell receptor beta chains below, sequenced in a study of cytomegalovirus exposure and HLA in healthy donors. 13 Jbeta primers and 60 Vbeta primers were used for the PCR. Assay: immunoSEQ multiplex PCR; the TCRdb copy retains only in-frame clones and omits some. The table for this sample gives 56,000 or so clones. The sample comprised PBMCs. The receptors here all came from a man aged 40-50 years in good health and CMV-seropositive.

The chain couples TRBV28 to TRBJ2-1, with 8 bases lining up with TRBD2. The V segment lost 5 bases and the J segment 8 bases; nucleotides outside the gene matches: 8. Germline V lookup: CDR1 MDHEN, CDR2 SYDVKM. This CDR3 has 14 residues. The CDR3 loop reads CASSTSASGHEQFF. CDR3 nucleotides: TGTGCCAGCAGTACCTCCGCTAGCGGGCATGAGCAGTTCTTC.

CDR3 sequence: CASTQTENTEAFF. The CDR3 DNA is TGTGCCAGCACTCAAACAGAGAACACTGAAGCTTTCTTT. The chain uses TRBV6-6 and TRBJ1-1, with unresolved D. The CDR3 is 13 amino acids. The V and J ends lost 7 bases and 1 base respectively, with 10 bases between them. CDR1 MNHNY and CDR2 SVGAGI come from the germline V gene (reference sequence).

The chain combines TRBV7-8 with TRBJ2-2; perhaps TRBD2 as D (6 bases). The CDR3 totals 16 residues. CDR1 is SGHVS and CDR2 is FQNEAQ in the germline V gene. Trimming left V 5 bases short and J 0 bases short, with 13 bases between. The CDR3 loop is CASSLPGRTNTGELFF. In DNA form, the CDR3 reads TGTGCCAGCAGCCTACCCGGGAGAACGAACACCGGGGAGCTGTTTTTT. Complete variable domain (other parts from reference TRBV7-8 and TRBJ2-2): GAGVSQSPRYKVAKRGQDVALRCDPISGHVSLFWYQQALGQGPEFLTYFQNEAQLDKSGLPSDRFFAERPEGSVSTLKIQRTQQEDSAVYLCASSLPGRTNTGELFFGEGSRLTVL.

This sequence joins TRBV6-5 and TRBJ2-7, with a possible D match to TRBD1 (6 bases). Germline V gene data show CDR1 as MNHEY and CDR2 as SVGAGI. CDR3 length: 14 amino acids. The V and J ends lost 2 bases and 4 bases respectively, with 12 bases between them. CDR3 in DNA: TGTGCCAGCAGTTACCGGGACATCTTTTACGAGCAGTACTTC. Its translation: CASSYRDIFYEQYF.

Details on this clone: The sample carries other DNA sequences with the same CDR3. The chain recombines TRBV4-1 with TRBJ1-5, with 8 bases that match TRBD1. Germline loops: CDR1 MGHRA, CDR2 YSYEKL. This CDR3 comprises 18 residues. The trim removed 0 bases at V and 7 bases at J, leaving 14 bases unmatched. CDR3 coding DNA: TGCGCCAGCAGCCAAGATGGGGGGGGACAGGTGGGATGGCAGCCCCAGCATTTT. Amino acids: CASSQDGGGQVGWQPQHF.

The V call is TRBV7-2, the J call TRBJ2-5, with TRBD2 matching 7 bases. V was clipped by 5 bases and J by 5 bases; unmatched bases: 11. Germline assignment: CDR1 SGHTA and CDR2 FQGNSA. The CDR3 totals 15 residues. The CDR3 region is CASSPRAGPVETQYF. The CDR3 DNA is TGTGCCAGCAGCCCTCGAGCGGGGCCCGTGGAGACCCAGTACTTC.

The V call is TRBV27, the J call TRBJ1-2; no clear D gene. The CDR3 extends over 11 amino acids. V dropped 6 bases and J dropped 7 bases, with 9 bases sitting between them. CDR1 is MNHEY, CDR2 SMNVEV, per germline (reference sequence). The CDR3 sequence: CASRAGAGYTF. CDR3 sequence (DNA): TGTGCCAGCAGGGCGGGAGCTGGCTACACCTTC.

This chain links TRBV10-3 with TRBJ1-3, with a weak D call TRBD1 (6 bases). The germline V gene encodes CDR1 ENHRY and CDR2 SYGVKD. CDR3 size: 18 residues. V was cut by 0 bases and J by 0 bases, with 15 bases left in between. The CDR3 protein is CAISESLYRASSGNTIYF. For the CDR3, the DNA is TGTGCCATCAGTGAGTCACTATACAGGGCAAGCTCTGGAAACACCATATATTTT.

This chain connects TRBV6-5 to TRBJ1-1; D not certain. The CDR3 has 13 amino acids. Trimming removed 4 bases at V and 4 bases at J, with 10 bases between. Germline CDR1 and CDR2: MNHEY and SVGAGI. CDR3 sequence: CASSSRAGTEAFF. For the CDR3, the DNA is TGTGCCAGCAGTTCCCGGGCGGGCACTGAAGCTTTCTTT.

V is TRBV19 and J is TRBJ2-1, with 8 bases matching TRBD2. V was clipped by 10 bases and J by 7 bases; unmatched bases: 9. Germline CDR1 and CDR2: LNHDA and SQIVND (reference sequence). The CDR3 spans 13 residues. CDR3 in amino acids: CATAQRERNEQFF. CDR3 DNA: TGTGCCACCGCACAGCGGGAGAGGAATGAGCAGTTCTTC.

The chain joins TRBV2 to TRBJ1-1; D is perhaps TRBD1 (5 bases). Per the germline V gene, CDR1 is SNHLY and CDR2 is FYNNEI. Trimming took 4 bases from V and 3 from J, leaving 12 bases between them. The CDR3 is 14 amino acids. CDR3 amino acids: CASSVQWGDTEAFF. CDR3 nucleotide sequence: TGTGCCAGCAGTGTCCAGTGGGGGGACACTGAAGCTTTCTTT.

The chain has TRBV27 and TRBJ2-7; the D gene is possibly TRBD2 (6 bases). Deletions cut 5 bases from V and 6 bases from J, with 20 bases between. Germline CDR1 reads MNHEY; CDR2 reads SMNVEV (reference sequence). The CDR3 loop spans 15 amino acids. The CDR3 DNA is TGTGCCAGCAGTCAAACGGTCGCGGGATGGTTCGAGCAGTACTTC. This translates into CASSQTVAGWFEQYF.

CDR3 nucleotides: TGCGCCAGCAGCCAAGAACGGGTCCTGAGCGAGCAGTACTTC. Translation: CASSQERVLSEQYF. This rearrangement joins TRBV4-1 to TRBJ2-5; D call uncertain. The closer fit of TRBJ2-7 to the DNA end suggests the J call may be wrong. This CDR3 region has 14 residues. Germline CDR1 reads MGHRA; CDR2 reads YSYEKL.

The chain recombines TRBV6-6 with TRBJ1-1; 8 bases align to TRBD1. CDR1 is MNHNY and CDR2 is SVGAGI in the germline V gene (reference sequence). With V trimmed by 6 bases and J by 3 bases, 3 bases remained unmatched. This CDR3 has 13 amino acids. CDR3 protein: CASRMDRDTEAFF. The CDR3 nucleotides read TGTGCCAGCAGAATGGACAGGGACACTGAAGCTTTCTTT.

This chain connects TRBV6-5 to TRBJ2-7, with TRBD2 matching over 9 bases. The CDR3 is made up of 13 amino acids. Germline assignment: CDR1 MNHEY and CDR2 SVGAGI. J was trimmed by 7 bases and V by 5 bases; bases with no gene match: 6. The CDR3 DNA sequence: TGTGCCAGCAGTCTAACTAGCGGGCGAGAGCAGTACTTC. The encoded protein is CASSLTSGREQYF.

The V call is TRBV30, the J call TRBJ2-7; 7 bases match TRBD2. Trimming took 5 bases from V and 7 from J; bases not matched to a gene: 8. CDR1 and CDR2 from the germline V gene are GTSNPN and SVGIG (reference sequence). CDR3 size: 12 residues. CDR3 nucleotides: TGTGCCTGGGGGGAGGGAGCGGGGGAGCAGTACTTC. Amino acid sequence: CAWGEGAGEQYF.

V and J are TRBV19 and TRBJ1-5; TRBD1 aligns across 7 bases. Per germline, CDR1 LNHDA and CDR2 SQIVND (reference sequence). This CDR3 contains 14 residues. V lost 5 bases, J lost 7 bases, and 8 bases stayed unmatched. The CDR3 loop reads CASSLQGSGQPQHF. In nucleotides, the CDR3 is TGTGCCAGTAGTTTACAGGGGAGTGGGCAGCCCCAGCATTTT.

This chain links TRBV11-3 with TRBJ2-5; D is unclear. Trimming shortened V by 1 base and J by 3 bases, and 12 bases separated the two germline ends. Germline CDR1 SGHNT, CDR2 YENEEA. The CDR3 totals 15 residues. The CDR3 here is CASSLGVTRKETQYF. For the CDR3, the DNA is TGTGCCAGCAGCTTAGGTGTCACGCGGAAAGAGACCCAGTACTTC. Full variable domain (outside the CDR3, taken from reference TRBV11-3 and TRBJ2-5): EAGVVQSPRYKIIEKKQPVAFWCNPISGHNTLYWYLQNLGQGPELLIRYENEEAVDDSQLPKDRFSAERLKGVDSTLKIQPAELGDSAVYLCASSLGVTRKETQYFGPGTRLLVL.

This sequence joins TRBV30 and TRBJ1-5; D gene ambiguous. Germline V gives CDR1 GTSNPN, CDR2 SVGIG (reference sequence). Trimming took 0 bases from V and 10 from J, leaving 13 bases between them. This CDR3 is built from 13 residues. CDR3 protein: CAWSVLESGPQHF. Written as DNA, the CDR3 is TGTGCCTGGAGTGTACTTGAATCGGGACCCCAGCATTTT.

The CDR3 nucleotides read TGTGCCAGCAGCGTCTCCCTTGGGACTAGCGGCACCCAAGAGACCCAGTACTTC. Translation gives CASSVSLGTSGTQETQYF. The J gene is TRBJ2-5, the V gene TRBV9; 11 bases align to TRBD2. Trimming took 2 bases from V and 1 from J; bases not matched to a gene: 10. Germline-derived CDR1 and CDR2 are SGDLS and YYNGEE. This CDR3 has 18 residues.

This CDR3 reads CSVEVGGADGYTF. DNA for the CDR3: TGCAGCGTTGAGGTAGGGGGCGCGGATGGCTACACCTTC. This rearrangement joins TRBV29-1 to TRBJ1-2, with TRBD1 identical over 7 bases. V trimming: 3 bases; J trimming: 6 bases; junction bases outside the gene matches: 7. CDR3 length: 13 residues. CDR1 and CDR2 from the germline V gene are SQVTM and ANQGSEA.

J is TRBJ2-7 and V is TRBV6-1; 9 bases line up with TRBD2. Losses at the gene ends were 7 bases for V and 6 bases for J; bases not matched to a gene: 13. The CDR3 has 15 residues. The germline V gene encodes CDR1 MNHNS and CDR2 SASEGT. Here the CDR3 DNA reads TGTGCCAGCAATGACGCCGGGACTAGCTTCTCCGAGCAGTACTTC. Amino acid sequence: CASNDAGTSFSEQYF.

V gene TRBV6-1 combines with J gene TRBJ2-7; 8 bases match TRBD1. CDR1 is MNHNS, CDR2 SASEGT, per germline. CDR3 length: 15 residues. V was pared by 3 bases and J by 1 base, with 5 bases of the junction left unmatched. For the CDR3, the DNA is TGTGCCAGCAGTGAGGGAACAGGGGGATCCTACGAGCAGTACTTC. It translates to CASSEGTGGSYEQYF.

The V and J genes are TRBV4-2 and TRBJ2-7, with 10 bases matching TRBD2. The CDR3 has 15 residues. The V gene end was trimmed by 2 bases and the J gene end by 6 bases; junction bases not matched to a gene: 7. Germline lookup yields CDR1 LGHNA and CDR2 YNFKEQ. The CDR3 protein is CASSQPAGGRREQYF. For the CDR3, the DNA is TGTGCCAGCAGCCAACCAGCGGGGGGGCGACGCGAGCAGTACTTC.

The chain combines TRBV12-5 with TRBJ1-2; D call uncertain. This CDR3 contains 13 residues. CDR1 LGHNT and CDR2 FRNRAP come from the germline V gene. Trimming cost V 5 bases and J 0 bases, with 7 bases left between them. The CDR3 sequence is CASGGPANYGYTF. CDR3 DNA: TGTGCTAGTGGTGGTCCAGCTAACTATGGCTACACCTTC. Together with reference TRBV12-5 and TRBJ1-2, the CDR3 gives the full variable domain: DARVTQTPRHKVTEMGQEVTMRCQPILGHNTVFWYRQTMMQGLELLAYFRNRAPLDDSGMPKDRFSAEMPDATLATLKIQPSEPRDSAVYFCASGGPANYGYTFGSGTRLTVV.

The chain couples TRBV19 to TRBJ2-7; 9 bases map to TRBD2. The V gene's germline CDR1 is LNHDA and CDR2 SQIVND (reference sequence). The junction had 8 bases not matched to a gene; V was cut back by 5 bases and J by 0 bases. This CDR3 is 16 amino acids long. The CDR3 DNA follows: TGTGCCAGTAGTGCCTGGACTAGCGCACACTCCTACGAGCAGTACTTC. Amino acid sequence: CASSAWTSAHSYEQYF.

CDR3 protein: CASSLSGDPSEQFF. CDR3 bases: TGTGCCAGCAGTCTTAGCGGGGACCCGAGTGAGCAGTTCTTC. The gene calls are TRBV11-3 and TRBJ2-1; TRBD2 agrees at 8 bases. The germline CDR1 and CDR2 sequences are SGHNT and YENEEA. This CDR3 has 14 residues. V was clipped by 6 bases and J by 9 bases; unmatched bases: 10.

The chain employs TRBV18 and TRBJ1-1; D is possibly TRBD1 (6 bases). Trimming took 6 bases from V and 1 from J, leaving 12 bases between them. From germline, CDR1 is KGHSH and CDR2 LQKENI. The CDR3 is 14 amino acids. The CDR3 coding sequence is TGTGCCAGCTCGGCAGGGGACGGGAACACTGAAGCTTTCTTT. It encodes CASSAGDGNTEAFF.

The chain has TRBV18 and TRBJ1-1; D gene ambiguous. Germline loops: CDR1 KGHSH, CDR2 LQKENI. The CDR3 totals 14 residues. V was clipped by 0 bases and J by 0 bases, with 5 bases between them. The CDR3 protein is CASSPPSVNTEAFF. Here the CDR3 DNA reads TGTGCCAGCTCACCACCGTCCGTGAACACTGAAGCTTTCTTT.

This chain uses TRBV4-1 with TRBJ1-2; D unclear. V lost 0 bases and J 4 bases, leaving 9 bases between the germline ends. The germline V gene encodes CDR1 MGHRA and CDR2 YSYEKL. The CDR3 consists of 14 residues. CDR3 in amino acids: CASSQDTTTYGYTF. The CDR3 DNA follows: TGCGCCAGCAGCCAAGATACGACAACCTATGGCTACACCTTC.

The V gene is TRBV7-9, the J gene TRBJ2-1, with D uncertain. Germline V gene lookup returns CDR1 SEHNR and CDR2 FQNEAQ (reference sequence). The CDR3 is made up of 13 amino acids. V lost 2 bases and J 1 base, leaving 3 bases between the germline ends. The CDR3 here is CASSLISYNEQFF. The CDR3 nucleotides are TGTGCCAGCAGCTTAATATCCTACAATGAGCAGTTCTTC.

This sequence joins TRBV28 and TRBJ2-3; D possibly corresponds to TRBD2 (5 bases). The CDR3 contains 17 residues. V gave up 2 bases and J gave up 2 bases, with 17 bases separating them. Germline lookup yields CDR1 MDHEN and CDR2 SYDVKM. CDR3 DNA sequence: TGTGCCAGCAGTTTAATTCCCAGCGGAGGTTTCACAGATACGCAGTATTTT. Protein product: CASSLIPSGGFTDTQYF.